The 21 T cell receptor beta chains in this list originate from one sample, sequenced in a study of blood T cell repertoires in COVID-19. The assay was immunoSEQ multiplex PCR, and TCRdb's table has in-frame clones only and misses some. There are 100,000 to 150,000 clones in the sample; roughly 84% occur only once, and nearly 4% lies in the top ten. Sequencing input: PBMCs or T cells enriched from blood (not recorded which). These receptors originate from a woman aged 25 to 39 who had recovered from COVID-19.

In this sample, this clone turned up a few times. The gene calls are TRBV5-4 and TRBJ2-7, with a tentative D call TRBD1 (5 bases). This CDR3 has 14 residues. CDR1 is SGHNT and CDR2 is YYREEE in the germline V gene (reference sequence). The V end was cut by 4 bases, the J end by 1 base, with 12 bases between. This chain's CDR3 is CASSPGFVSYEQYF. CDR3 DNA sequence: TGTGCCAGCAGCCCAGGGTTTGTGTCCTACGAGCAGTACTTC. The whole variable domain, filled in from reference TRBV5-4 and TRBJ2-7, reads ETGVTQSPTHLIKTRGQQVTLRCSSQSGHNTVSWYQQALGQGPQFIFQYYREEENGRGNFPPRFSGLQFPNYSSELNVNALELDDSALYLCASSPGFVSYEQYFGPGTRLTVT.

The chain recombines TRBV7-2 with TRBJ2-3, with TRBD2 identical over 10 bases. The CDR3 has 16 amino acids. Per germline, CDR1 SGHTA and CDR2 FQGNSA. V lost 0 bases to trimming and J lost 1 base; unmatched junction nucleotides: 1. In nucleotides, the CDR3 is TGTGCCAGCAGCTTAGCCCTAGCGGGAGGCACAGATACGCAGTATTTT. Translation gives CASSLALAGGTDTQYF.

CDR3 amino acids: CASSPPGVNTEAFF. The CDR3 nucleotides are TGTGCCAGCAGTCCCCCCGGGGTAAACACTGAAGCTTTCTTT. The chain links TRBV28 to TRBJ1-1; no firm D call. The CDR3 is made up of 14 amino acids. Germline CDR1 reads MDHEN; CDR2 reads SYDVKM. V dropped 5 bases and J dropped 2 bases, with 12 bases sitting between them.

The rearrangement uses TRBV27 and TRBJ2-1; D might be TRBD2 (5 bases). This CDR3 is built from 15 residues. Trimming stripped 5 bases from V and 0 bases from J, with 11 bases between. The germline V gene has CDR1 MNHEY and CDR2 SMNVEV (reference sequence). In DNA form, the CDR3 reads TGTGCCAGCAGTATACAGCGGAGCTCCTACAATGAGCAGTTCTTC. As protein: CASSIQRSSYNEQFF.

Comment on this clone: One junction end disagrees with the germline gene, perhaps due to a read error. V usage is TRBV7-7 and J usage is TRBJ2-7; D not certain. There are 13 residues in the CDR3. Germline lookup yields CDR1 SSHAT and CDR2 FNYEAQ (reference sequence). The CDR3 nucleotides are TGTGCTAGCAGCCGAGCGAGAGACTACGAGCAGTACTTC. Its translation: CASSRARDYEQYF.

The chain employs TRBV14 and TRBJ1-3, with D unresolved. Between the trimmed V and J ends, which lost 1 base and 2 bases, there was a span of 6 bases. This CDR3 has 14 residues. Germline-derived CDR1 and CDR2 are SGHDN and FVKESK. CDR3 nucleotides: TGTGCCAGCAGCCAAGCCAGTCCTGGAAACACCATATATTTT. Its protein product is CASSQASPGNTIYF. Drawing the rest from reference TRBV14 and TRBJ1-3, the complete variable domain is EAGVTQFPSHSVIEKGQTVTLRCDPISGHDNLYWYRRVMGKEIKFLLHFVKESKQDESGMPNNRFLAERTGGTYSTLKVQPAELEDSGVYFCASSQASPGNTIYFGEGSWLTVV.

This clone was found once. The V gene is TRBV18, the J gene TRBJ2-5, with D possibly TRBD2 on 5 matching bases. The germline V gene has CDR1 KGHSH and CDR2 LQKENI. V was pared by 2 bases and J by 2 bases, with 6 bases between. This CDR3 spans 13 amino acids. The CDR3 DNA sequence: TGTGCCAGCTCACCAGGACTGCAAGAGACCCAGTACTTC. Translated: CASSPGLQETQYF.

V usage is TRBV30 and J usage is TRBJ2-2; unclear D gene. Germline V CDR1 and CDR2: GTSNPN, SVGIG (reference sequence). The CDR3 consists of 13 residues. CDR3 in DNA: TGTGCTTACGACGCAGGATCGGCCGGGGAGCTGTTTTTT. Protein sequence: CAYDAGSAGELFF.

The chain employs TRBV20-1 and TRBJ1-2; D is uncertain. The CDR3 has 11 amino acids. Germline CDR1 DFQATT, CDR2 SNEGSKA (reference sequence). The ends were cut back, 7 bases at V and 4 bases at J, with 10 bases in the middle. The CDR3 DNA is TGCAGTGTGATGGCAACCTATGGCTACACCTTC. Its protein product is CSVMATYGYTF.

The rearrangement links TRBV14 to TRBJ1-2; 8 nucleotides align to TRBD1. Germline-derived CDR1 and CDR2 are SGHDN and FVKESK. Unmatched junction bases numbered 7, after V lost 3 bases and J lost 4 bases. The CDR3 contains 15 residues. CDR3 DNA: TGTGCCAGCAGCCACTCCGGACAGGGACTCTATGGCTACACCTTC. It specifies CASSHSGQGLYGYTF.

The V and J genes are TRBV7-2 and TRBJ2-5, with D possibly TRBD2 on 5 matching bases. Trimming took 1 base from V and 5 from J, leaving 14 bases between them. Germline V lookup: CDR1 SGHTA, CDR2 FQGNSA. The CDR3 totals 15 residues. The CDR3 is CASSLGVDRRETQYF. The CDR3 region has the DNA TGTGCCAGCAGCTTAGGTGTGGACCGGAGGGAGACCCAGTACTTC.

The CDR3 nucleotides are TGTGCCAGCAGCTCTCTCCGGACTAGCGGGAACACCGGGGAGCTGTTTTTT. The encoded protein is CASSSLRTSGNTGELFF. The V and J genes are TRBV7-2 and TRBJ2-2; 10 positions agree with TRBD2. The germline V gene encodes CDR1 SGHTA and CDR2 FQGNSA. This CDR3 is built from 17 residues. The V segment lost 4 bases and the J segment 1 base; nucleotides outside the gene matches: 6.

This clone occurred a few times. The CDR3 DNA reads as TGTGCCAGCAGCTACTGGGACAGGGGAAATTCACCCCTCCACTTT. It codes for CASSYWDRGNSPLHF. This sequence joins TRBV7-8 and TRBJ1-6; 10 positions agree with TRBD1. V lost 4 bases and J lost 7; bases outside the gene matches: 4. The germline V gene has CDR1 SGHVS and CDR2 FQNEAQ. The CDR3 consists of 15 residues.

This CDR3 reads CSAIPRVEAFF. In nucleotides, the CDR3 is TGCAGTGCTATCCCCAGGGTGGAGGCTTTCTTT. The chain is built from TRBV20-1 and TRBJ1-1; D is perhaps TRBD1 (5 bases). The CDR3 is 11 amino acids. Germline assignment: CDR1 DFQATT and CDR2 SNEGSKA (reference sequence). Between the trimmed V and J ends, which lost 4 bases and 11 bases, there was a span of 14 bases.

The J gene is TRBJ2-2, the V gene TRBV7-2; tentatively, D is TRBD2 (5 bases). CDR1 and CDR2 (germline): SGHTA, FQGNSA. There are 13 residues in the CDR3. V was shortened by 4 bases and J by 6 bases, with 9 bases between the two germline ends. This CDR3 is CASSSGESGELFF. The CDR3 nucleotides are TGTGCCAGCAGCTCCGGGGAGTCCGGGGAGCTGTTTTTT.

This clone was observed a few times. The rearrangement joins TRBV6-4 to TRBJ2-3, with 10 bases aligning to TRBD1. V lost 3 bases and J lost 2; bases outside the gene matches: 2. CDR3 size: 15 residues. The germline V gene encodes CDR1 MRHNA and CDR2 SNTAGT. The CDR3: CASSEDRGHTDTQYF. CDR3 DNA sequence: TGTGCCAGCAGTGAAGACAGGGGGCACACAGATACGCAGTATTTT.

The chain is built from TRBV19 and TRBJ1-5, with D possibly matching TRBD1 (5 bases). The CDR3 has 15 residues. The germline CDR1 and CDR2 sequences are LNHDA and SQIVND (reference sequence). V was cut by 6 bases and J by 1 base, with 13 bases left in between. CDR3 DNA sequence: TGTGCCAGTAGACCAGGGCCTGTGAGCAATCAGCCCCAGCATTTT. Translated, it gives CASRPGPVSNQPQHF.

The chain couples TRBV5-1 to TRBJ1-3, with D maybe TRBD1 (6 bases). The V end was cut by 4 bases, the J end by 2 bases, with 10 bases between. This CDR3 has 14 residues. Germline lookup yields CDR1 SGHRS and CDR2 YFSETQ. CDR3 sequence reads: CASSPWTAGNTIYF. CDR3 nucleotide sequence: TGCGCCAGCAGCCCGTGGACAGCTGGAAACACCATATATTTT.

The genes are TRBV7-2 and TRBJ1-4; D is perhaps TRBD1 (6 bases). Trimming removed 5 bases from V and 4 bases from J, with 11 bases in between. CDR1 and CDR2 (germline): SGHTA, FQGNSA. There are 14 residues in the CDR3. CDR3 sequence reads: CASSPGQHNEKLFF. The DNA for the CDR3 is TGTGCCAGCAGCCCCGGACAGCATAATGAAAAACTGTTTTTT.

This sequence joins TRBV4-3 and TRBJ2-7, with D perhaps TRBD2 (5 bases). The CDR3 runs to 13 residues. V lost 4 bases and J 2 bases, leaving 9 bases between the germline ends. Germline V gene sequence: CDR1 LGHNA, CDR2 YSLEER. The CDR3 sequence is CASSPTRAYEQYF. The CDR3 nucleotides are TGCGCCAGCAGCCCCACTAGGGCCTACGAGCAGTACTTC.

A few counts support this clone. The chain recombines TRBV2 with TRBJ2-3; D may be TRBD2 (5 bases). CDR1 is SNHLY and CDR2 is FYNNEI in the germline V gene. Trimming removed 6 bases at V and 3 bases at J, with 13 bases between. This CDR3 has 14 residues. The CDR3 spells CASSGTSRTDTQYF. CDR3 DNA: TGTGCCAGCAGCGGAACTAGTCGGACAGATACGCAGTATTTT. Complete variable domain (other parts from reference TRBV2 and TRBJ2-3): EPEVTQTPSHQVTQMGQEVILRCVPISNHLYFYWYRQILGQKVEFLVSFYNNEISEKSEIFDDQFSVERPDGSNFTLKIRSTKLEDSAMYFCASSGTSRTDTQYFGPGTRLTVL.